Listed below are T cell receptor beta chains from one sample, sequenced in a study of PD-L1 blockade in urothelial cancer. Repertoires were generated with immunoSEQ multiplex PCR, while TCRdb's copy carries only in-frame clones and drops some. The sample has 50,000 to 70,000 clones, about 81% seen once. Source: PBMCs, taken around atezolizumab (anti-PD-L1) treatment. The receptors derive from a man aged 65 to 79 with urothelial cancer. Each CDR3 is given with its conserved first and last residue. The order of the fields is V gene, J gene, clone size, D gene, CDR3 DNA, CDR3 protein. The D gene is left open where the match is weak. Clone sizes are given selectively: once, few, many, or a class where the clone is expanded.

TRBV10-3	TRBJ1-4	once	-	TGTGCCATCAGTTTGAGCGGGAATGTAGGGGAAAAACTGTTTTTT	CAISLSGNVGEKLFF
TRBV27	TRBJ1-5	-	-	TGTGCCAGCAGCAGACAGAGCGGCAATCAGCCCCAGCATTTT	CASSRQSGNQPQHF
TRBV7-9	TRBJ1-5	-	TRBD1	TGTGCCAGCAGCCCAGGACAGGGGTCGGGCCAGCCCCAGCATTTT	CASSPGQGSGQPQHF
TRBV6-5	TRBJ2-3	-	-	TGTGCCAGCAGTTACTTGCGGGAACACACAGATACGCAGTATTTT	CASSYLREHTDTQYF
TRBV10-3	TRBJ1-1	-	TRBD1	TGTGCCATCAGTGAGGCGGGACAGTTCACTGAAGCTTTCTTT	CAISEAGQFTEAFF
TRBV5-1	TRBJ2-7	-	TRBD1	TGCGCCAGCAGCTTGGCCGGGACAGGGACGCAAAACGAGCAGTACTTC	CASSLAGTGTQNEQYF
TRBV28	TRBJ2-7	-	TRBD2	TGTGCCAGCAGGGTCAGCGGGAGTCGCGAGCAGTACTTC	CASRVSGSREQYF
TRBV5-1	TRBJ2-7	-	TRBD1	TGCGCCAGCAGGTGGGACAGAGACTACGAGCAGTACTTC	CASRWDRDYEQYF
TRBV5-1	TRBJ1-2	once	-	TGCGCCAGCAGCGTCGCCCGGGGGGTAGAGGGCTACACCTTC	CASSVARGVEGYTF
TRBV19	TRBJ2-7	-	TRBD1	TGTGCCAGTAGTAGGGACCGGGGACAGGGGGCCGAGCAGTACTTC	CASSRDRGQGAEQYF
TRBV4-2	TRBJ2-1	-	TRBD2	TGTGCCAGCAGCCAAGATAGGACTAGCGGGAGGGCCTTCAATGAGCAGTTCTTC	CASSQDRTSGRAFNEQFF
TRBV5-1	TRBJ2-5	once	-	TGCGCCAGCAGCTTGTCTGGAGGTGGAGAGACCCAGTACTTC	CASSLSGGGETQYF
TRBV15	TRBJ2-6	-	-	TGTGCCACCAGCAGAGAGGCGGACTCTGGGGCCAACGTCCTGACTTTC	CATSREADSGANVLTF
TRBV5-1	TRBJ2-7	-	TRBD1	TGCGCCAGCAGCATAGGACAGGGACCCTACGAGCAGTACTTC	CASSIGQGPYEQYF
TRBV28	TRBJ2-2	-	TRBD1	TGTGCCAGCAGCCTAGGGGGACAGGAGAACACCGGGGAGCTGTTTTTT	CASSLGGQENTGELFF
TRBV6-5	TRBJ2-7	-	-	TGTGCCAGCAGCCATATTAGGGGGAACGAGGACGAGCAGTACTTC	CASSHIRGNEDEQYF
TRBV28	TRBJ1-5	-	-	TGTGCCAGCAGTTTATTCCCAACAAGCAATCAGCCCCAGCATTTT	CASSLFPTSNQPQHF
TRBV28	TRBJ2-5	-	-	TGTGCCAGCAGGCGAGGGCTCGAGACCCAGTACTTC	CASRRGLETQYF
TRBV18	TRBJ2-2	few	-	TGTGCCAGCTCACCCGCCTGGAGCGCGAACACCGGGGAGCTGTTTTTT	CASSPAWSANTGELFF
TRBV28	TRBJ1-5	-	-	TGTGCCAGCAGTAAAACACCCTCTACAGGGATTGTCAATCAGCCCCAGCATTTT	CASSKTPSTGIVNQPQHF
TRBV4-3	TRBJ2-1	-	-	TGCGCCAGCAGCCAAGATCGTGCCCAGGGAGAGCAGTTCTTC	CASSQDRAQGEQFF
TRBV7-9	TRBJ2-2	-	TRBD2	TGTGCCAGCAGCTTTTCCGGGAGGGCCGGCCAAAGGGAGCTGTTTTTT	CASSFSGRAGQRELFF
TRBV9	TRBJ2-7	-	-	TGTGCCAGCAGCGTAGGCCAGGGAACCTACGAGCAGTACTTC	CASSVGQGTYEQYF
TRBV10-3	TRBJ2-3	-	TRBD1	TGTGCCATCAGTCTTGGACAGGCGGGCACAGATACGCAGTATTTT	CAISLGQAGTDTQYF
TRBV7-8	TRBJ2-7	many	TRBD2	TGTGCCAGCAGCTTAGGAACTAGCGGAACCTACGAGCAGTACTTC	CASSLGTSGTYEQYF
TRBV30	TRBJ2-7	-	TRBD1	TGTGCCTGGGCCAGACAGGGGGGCGAGCAGTACTTC	CAWARQGGEQYF
TRBV7-9	TRBJ2-7	-	-	TGTGCCAGCAGGGCGAGGACAGACTCCTACGAGCAGTACTTC	CASRARTDSYEQYF
TRBV11-3	TRBJ1-2	few	-	TGTGCCAGCAGCCTCACGGGAGGGGATGGCTACACCTTC	CASSLTGGDGYTF
TRBV5-8	TRBJ2-7	many	TRBD1	TGTGCCAGCAGCGGCTGGGACAGGGGTTCCTACGAGCAGTACTTC	CASSGWDRGSYEQYF